The 21 T cell receptor beta chains given below trace back to one sample, sequenced in a study of long-term antiretroviral therapy in people with HIV. The libraries were made with immunoSEQ v3.0 at survey level. Assay: immunoSEQ multiplex PCR; the TCRdb copy retains only in-frame clones and omits some. The table shows some 38,000 clones, with around 85% occurring only once. The sample was unsorted PBMCs, taken 1.5 years after starting antiretroviral therapy. The receptors originated from a man aged 18 to 29 with HIV.

This clone has a handful of counts. The rearrangement uses TRBV6-4 and TRBJ2-1; 11 bases agree with TRBD2. The CDR3 runs to 13 residues. Trimming cost V 5 bases and J 8 bases; bases outside gene matches: 2. Germline values: CDR1 MRHNA, CDR2 SNTAGT. DNA of the CDR3: TGTGCCAGCAGTCTAGCGGGAGGCGATGAGCAGTTCTTC. Translating gives CASSLAGGDEQFF.

This chain uses TRBV25-1 with TRBJ1-3; no clear D gene. Between the trimmed V and J ends, which lost 6 bases and 0 bases, there was a span of 9 bases. This CDR3 region has 14 residues. Germline V gene sequence: CDR1 MGHDK, CDR2 SYGVNS. The CDR3 DNA reads as TGTGCCAGCAGCCTCTCGGGCTCTGGAAACACCATATATTTT. Encoded protein: CASSLSGSGNTIYF.

The genes are TRBV2 and TRBJ2-1, with 8 positions matching TRBD2. The CDR3 totals 15 residues. The V gene end was trimmed by 2 bases and the J gene end by 4 bases; junction bases not matched to a gene: 4. Germline CDR1 SNHLY, CDR2 FYNNEI. CDR3 region: CASSETGGLYNEQFF. CDR3 in DNA: TGTGCCAGCAGTGAAACGGGAGGGTTATACAATGAGCAGTTCTTC.

CDR3 nucleotide sequence: TGCAGCGTTGAAGTTGGATCCTACGAGCAGTACTTC. Its protein is CSVEVGSYEQYF. V gene TRBV29-1 combines with J gene TRBJ2-7; D remains unclear. V dropped 1 base and J dropped 1 base, with 5 bases sitting between them. Germline V CDR1 and CDR2: SQVTM, ANQGSEA. This CDR3 spans 12 amino acids.

This rearrangement joins TRBV9 to TRBJ2-7; tentative D call: TRBD2 (7 bases). The CDR3 spans 15 residues. The V end was cut by 3 bases, the J end by 2 bases, with 15 bases between. CDR1 is SGDLS and CDR2 is YYNGEE in the germline V gene. The DNA of the CDR3 is TGTGCCAGCAGCGGGGGGGGCCGTATCGCCTACGAGCAGTACTTC. Protein: CASSGGGRIAYEQYF.

V is TRBV30 and J is TRBJ1-1; D may be TRBD1 (6 bases). V gave up 0 bases and J gave up 6 bases, with 8 bases separating them. The CDR3 covers 12 residues. Germline V gene sequence: CDR1 GTSNPN, CDR2 SVGIG (reference sequence). As DNA, the CDR3 is TGTGCCTGGAGTGTAAGGGGGGCTGAAGCTTTCTTT. It specifies CAWSVRGAEAFF.

CDR3 sequence (DNA): TGCGCCAGCAGCTTGACGGGAGTTGTCAATGAGCAGTTCTTC. It specifies CASSLTGVVNEQFF. The V gene is TRBV5-1, the J gene TRBJ2-1; D is perhaps TRBD2 (6 bases). Trimming removed 1 base at V and 6 bases at J, with 11 bases between. The CDR3 totals 14 residues. Germline CDR1 and CDR2: SGHRS and YFSETQ.

J is TRBJ2-3 and V is TRBV6-6, with D hard to call. CDR1 and CDR2 from the germline V gene are MNHNY and SVGAGI (reference sequence). CDR3 length: 13 amino acids. The V end lost 0 bases, the J end lost 5 bases, and 6 bases lay between the germline ends. CDR3 nucleotide sequence: TGTGCCAGCAGTTACTCGTTTCTAGATACGCAGTATTTT. Its protein product is CASSYSFLDTQYF.

V is TRBV7-9 and J is TRBJ1-2; D ambiguous. The CDR3 length is 14 residues. Germline CDR1 reads SEHNR; CDR2 reads FQNEAQ (reference sequence). Trimming left V 0 bases short and J 0 bases short, with 5 bases between. CDR3 sequence (DNA): TGTGCCAGCAGCTTAGCGCCATCTAACTATGGCTACACCTTC. It yields the protein CASSLAPSNYGYTF.

There are a few counts of this clone. V is TRBV6-6 and J is TRBJ2-7, with D possibly matching TRBD2 (6 bases). CDR1 is MNHNY and CDR2 is SVGAGI in the germline V gene (reference sequence). The CDR3 is made up of 16 amino acids. V shed 2 bases and J shed 0 bases, with 14 bases lying between them. Written as DNA, the CDR3 is TGTGCCAGCAGTTACGGCGTGGAGCGGGCCTCCTACGAGCAGTACTTC. This gives the protein CASSYGVERASYEQYF.

For the CDR3, the DNA is TGTGCCACCAGCAGAGAGAGGGGGAGATACGAGCAGTACTTC. This sequence encodes CATSRERGRYEQYF. This chain links TRBV15 with TRBJ2-7; maybe TRBD1 (6 bases). CDR3 length: 14 amino acids. V gave up 0 bases and J gave up 4 bases, with 10 bases separating them. Germline assignment: CDR1 LNHNV and CDR2 YYDKDF (reference sequence). The entire variable domain, with the rest obtained from reference TRBV15 and TRBJ2-7, is as follows: DAMVIQNPRYQVTQFGKPVTLSCSQTLNHNVMYWYQQKSSQAPKLLFHYYDKDFNNEADTPDNFQSRRPNTSFCFLDIRSPGLGDTAMYLCATSRERGRYEQYFGPGTRLTVT.

V usage is TRBV7-2 and J usage is TRBJ2-5; 10 positions match TRBD1. The germline V gene has CDR1 SGHTA and CDR2 FQGNSA. The V segment lost 4 bases and the J segment 5 bases; nucleotides outside the gene matches: 10. CDR3 length: 16 residues. DNA of the CDR3: TGTGCCAGCAGCTCCGGGACAGGGGTTTCGGGGGAGACCCAGTACTTC. As protein: CASSSGTGVSGETQYF.

The rearrangement links TRBV28 to TRBJ2-7, with 9 bases matching TRBD2. Germline V gene data show CDR1 as MDHEN and CDR2 as SYDVKM. V shed 0 bases, J shed 0 bases, and the junction held 3 bases outside the gene matches. CDR3 size: 16 residues. Here the CDR3 DNA reads TGTGCCAGCAGTTTATGGGCTAGCGGGATCTCCTACGAGCAGTACTTC. It codes for CASSLWASGISYEQYF.

The chain has TRBV9 and TRBJ2-3; TRBD2 matches at 13 bases. V trimming: 4 bases; J trimming: 6 bases; junction bases outside the gene matches: 14. The V gene's germline CDR1 is SGDLS and CDR2 YYNGEE. The CDR3 extends over 18 amino acids. The CDR3 region is CASSPYRLAGGHHDTQYF. CDR3 DNA sequence: TGTGCCAGCAGCCCCTACCGACTAGCGGGAGGCCATCACGATACGCAGTATTTT.

The CDR3 sequence: CASSREGPPSYEQYF. The DNA of the CDR3 is TGTGCCAGCTCACGCGAGGGACCTCCTTCCTACGAGCAGTACTTC. This sequence joins TRBV18 and TRBJ2-7; D is tentatively TRBD1 or TRBD2 (5 bases each). The CDR3 loop spans 15 amino acids. CDR1 and CDR2 (germline): KGHSH, LQKENI. V lost 4 bases to trimming and J lost 1 base, with 14 bases between them.

The chain carries TRBV27 and TRBJ1-5; D unresolved. The V end lost 10 bases, the J end lost 3 bases, and 4 bases lay between the germline ends. CDR1 is MNHEY and CDR2 is SMNVEV in the germline V gene (reference sequence). The CDR3 is 10 residues long. CDR3 in DNA: TGTGCCACACTCAATCAGCCCCAGCATTTT. It is translated as CATLNQPQHF.

This clone has only a few counts. This chain links TRBV28 with TRBJ2-7, with D maybe TRBD1 (5 bases). CDR1 is MDHEN, CDR2 SYDVKM, per germline. This CDR3 has 14 amino acids. V lost 3 bases and J 5 bases, leaving 14 bases between the germline ends. In DNA, the CDR3 is TGTGCCAGCAGTTTTATTCAGGGAAGGAACGAGCAGTACTTC. Protein sequence: CASSFIQGRNEQYF.

This rearrangement joins TRBV7-2 to TRBJ2-7; the match to TRBD2 covers 7 bases. The germline V gene encodes CDR1 SGHTA and CDR2 FQGNSA. CDR3 length: 15 residues. Losses at the gene ends were 5 bases for V and 0 bases for J; bases not matched to a gene: 7. Written as DNA, the CDR3 is TGTGCCAGCAGCCCTATCGGCGGGAGCTCCTACGAGCAGTACTTC. Translating it yields CASSPIGGSSYEQYF.

The chain has TRBV30 and TRBJ2-7, with D possibly matching TRBD2 (5 bases). The V and J ends lost 1 base and 6 bases respectively, with 10 bases between them. This CDR3 is built from 12 residues. Germline V CDR1 and CDR2: GTSNPN, SVGIG (reference sequence). CDR3 nucleotide sequence: TGTGCCTGGAGTGCCCGGACTCTCGAGCAGTACTTC. Its translation is CAWSARTLEQYF.

This clone was picked up a small number of times. The rearrangement links TRBV6-5 to TRBJ2-7, with D possibly TRBD1 on 6 matching bases. From germline, CDR1 is MNHEY and CDR2 SVGAGI. This CDR3 is 14 amino acids long. V was cut by 1 base and J by 4 bases, with 11 bases left in between. CDR3 DNA sequence: TGTGCCAGCAGTTACTTCCCGGACAGATACGAGCAGTACTTC. Protein product: CASSYFPDRYEQYF.

This clone came up a few times. The chain joins TRBV27 to TRBJ2-7; 7 positions match TRBD1. CDR3 length: 12 amino acids. The trim removed 6 bases at V and 2 bases at J, leaving 1 base unmatched. CDR1 is MNHEY and CDR2 is SMNVEV in the germline V gene (reference sequence). DNA for the CDR3: TGTGCCAGCAGAGACAGGGCCTACGAGCAGTACTTC. Amino acids: CASRDRAYEQYF.